This T cell receptor (beta chain) is drawn from a study of shared T cell receptors in the human thymus. Clones were sequenced by immunoSEQ multiplex PCR, and TCRdb holds only the in-frame ones, with some missing. The sample has hundreds of thousands of clones, approximately 89% seen once. Germline V gene sequence: CDR1 SGHDN, CDR2 FVKESK. The CDR3 spans 15 residues. V gave up 3 bases and J gave up 5 bases; unmatched junction bases: 7. These data were also reused for a study on human thymus T cells. In that study: Samples came from healthy Finnish infants during open corrective cardiac surgery. Corrective cardiac operations yielded the resected thymus tissue. Blood and thymic repertoires both appeared biased in V and J gene usage. Related research described thymic repertoires that were highly overlapping among unrelated individuals.

This sequence originates from a boy younger than two with a congenital heart defect. This rearrangement joins TRBV14 to TRBJ2-3; TRBD2 agrees at 8 bases. Sequencing used thymocytes. For the CDR3, the DNA is TGTGCCAGCAGCCACAGGGAGCGGGGGATAGATACGCAGTATTTT. It yields the protein CASSHRERGIDTQYF.